Below, 24 T cell receptor beta chains from the same sample are listed, as sequenced in a study of human thymus T cells. Profiled with immunoSEQ multiplex PCR; TCRdb holds only in-frame clones, not every one. The data show some 120,000 clones, with about 93% seen just once and around 0.024% held by the top ten. Obtained as resections during corrective heart surgery, the thymus tissue was then studied. What was sequenced was thymus tissue. All receptors derive from a boy in the first two years of life with a congenital heart defect but otherwise immunologically healthy.

The CDR3 loop is CASSWGPPEPLHF. CDR3 DNA sequence: TGTGCCAGCAGTTGGGGGCCCCCCGAACCCCTCCACTTT. This sequence joins TRBV6-5 and TRBJ1-6; maybe TRBD1 (6 bases). The length of the CDR3 is 13 residues. The germline V gene has CDR1 MNHEY and CDR2 SVGAGI. V was pared by 4 bases and J by 12 bases, with 13 bases between.

The V call is TRBV19, the J call TRBJ2-7; D unclear. The germline V gene encodes CDR1 LNHDA and CDR2 SQIVND (reference sequence). The CDR3 runs 14 residues. Between the trimmed V and J ends, which lost 6 bases and 3 bases, there was a span of 15 bases. CDR3: CASSVPSRLYEQYF. The CDR3 DNA reads as TGTGCCAGTAGCGTCCCAAGTCGTCTCTACGAGCAGTACTTC.

This chain uses TRBV5-5 with TRBJ1-6; 8 nucleotides align to TRBD1. Per germline, CDR1 SGHKS and CDR2 YYEKEE (reference sequence). J gave up 6 bases and V 4 bases, and 6 bases lay outside the gene matches. The CDR3 contains 15 residues. CDR3 residues: CASSRDRKSNSPLHF. CDR3 coding DNA: TGTGCCAGCAGCCGGGACAGGAAAAGTAATTCACCCCTCCACTTT.

This chain's CDR3 is CASSQDRTSGGRVKNIQYF. The CDR3 DNA reads as TGTGCCAGCAGCCAAGATCGGACTAGCGGGGGGCGGGTCAAAAACATTCAGTACTTC. V is TRBV4-2 and J is TRBJ2-4, with 14 positions matching TRBD2. Germline V gene data show CDR1 as LGHNA and CDR2 as YNFKEQ. The V gene end was trimmed by 0 bases and the J gene end by 3 bases; junction bases not matched to a gene: 7. The CDR3 loop spans 19 amino acids.

This chain links TRBV18 with TRBJ2-5, with D possibly matching TRBD2 (5 bases). The CDR3 contains 16 residues. CDR1 is KGHSH and CDR2 is LQKENI in the germline V gene. The V and J ends lost 3 bases and 2 bases respectively, with 16 bases between them. CDR3 amino acids: CASSPDGRLPQETQYF. CDR3 coding DNA: TGTGCCAGCTCACCGGATGGGAGACTACCACAAGAGACCCAGTACTTC.

The gene calls are TRBV30 and TRBJ1-2; D possibly corresponds to TRBD1 (5 bases). The V end lost 3 bases, the J end lost 2 bases, and 13 bases lay between the germline ends. Germline V gene sequence: CDR1 GTSNPN, CDR2 SVGIG (reference sequence). This CDR3 region has 14 residues. The CDR3 reads CAWRWGRPNYGYTF. In nucleotides, the CDR3 is TGTGCCTGGAGATGGGGCAGACCGAACTATGGCTACACCTTC.

The chain has TRBV4-1 and TRBJ2-5; 7 bases match TRBD1. The CDR3 runs to 16 residues. V was pared by 0 bases and J by 2 bases, with 6 bases of the junction left unmatched. CDR1 MGHRA and CDR2 YSYEKL come from the germline V gene. CDR3 sequence (DNA): TGCGCCAGCAGCCAAGAATTGACGGACAGGCAAGAGACCCAGTACTTC. Translating it yields CASSQELTDRQETQYF.

Only one count was recorded for this clone. The chain recombines TRBV4-3 with TRBJ2-1; tentatively, D is TRBD2 (6 bases). This CDR3 spans 15 amino acids. The germline V gene has CDR1 LGHNA and CDR2 YSLEER. Trimming took off 2 bases at V and 5 bases at J, with 13 bases between the two ends. The CDR3 coding sequence is TGCGCCAGCAGCCAATCCCGGGGGACCGACAATGAGCAGTTCTTC. Encoded protein: CASSQSRGTDNEQFF.

The table lists this clone with a count of one. V usage is TRBV19 and J usage is TRBJ1-2; 9 bases are a match to TRBD1. The CDR3 is made up of 16 amino acids. Germline CDR1 reads LNHDA; CDR2 reads SQIVND (reference sequence). The V and J ends lost 5 bases and 5 bases, in that order; junction bases with no gene match: 12. CDR3: CASSHDPGQGDYGYTF. The CDR3 coding sequence is TGTGCCAGTAGTCACGACCCGGGACAGGGAGATTATGGCTACACCTTC.

This rearrangement joins TRBV5-4 to TRBJ2-2; D possibly corresponds to TRBD2 (7 bases). Germline assignment: CDR1 SGHNT and CDR2 YYREEE (reference sequence). V dropped 1 base and J dropped 4 bases, with 14 bases sitting between them. CDR3 length: 16 residues. CDR3 in amino acids: CASSLLAGAPTGELFF. The CDR3 DNA reads as TGTGCCAGCAGCTTGTTGGCGGGGGCGCCCACCGGGGAGCTGTTTTTT.

DNA for the CDR3: TGTGCCAGCAGCTCCTGGTCAGTGGGGGGAAATCAGCCCCAGCATTTT. Translated: CASSSWSVGGNQPQHF. The chain carries TRBV2 and TRBJ1-5; TRBD1 is a possible D gene (5 bases). V lost 6 bases and J lost 4, with 19 bases in between. The V gene's germline CDR1 is SNHLY and CDR2 FYNNEI. The CDR3 loop spans 16 amino acids.

The V gene is TRBV19, the J gene TRBJ2-3; 11 bases line up with TRBD2. The V and J ends lost 6 bases and 5 bases, in that order; junction bases with no gene match: 7. Germline V gives CDR1 LNHDA, CDR2 SQIVND (reference sequence). The CDR3 is 15 amino acids. The CDR3 region has the DNA TGTGCCAGTAGAGTTAGCGGGGGGGTTATAGATACGCAGTATTTT. Residues: CASRVSGGVIDTQYF. The full variable domain, rest sourced from reference TRBV19 and TRBJ2-3, is DGGITQSPKYLFRKEGQNVTLSCEQNLNHDAMYWYRQDPGQGLRLIYYSQIVNDFQKGDIAEGYSVSREKKESFPLTVTSAQKNPTAFYLCASRVSGGVIDTQYFGPGTRLTVL.

The chain employs TRBV6-5 and TRBJ1-2; 7 nucleotides match TRBD1. This CDR3 comprises 12 residues. In germline, CDR1 is MNHEY, CDR2 SVGAGI. J lost 8 bases, V lost 6 bases, and 6 bases had no gene match. The CDR3 region is CASREGAQGYTF. DNA for the CDR3: TGTGCCAGCAGGGAGGGGGCGCAGGGCTACACCTTC.

The DNA of the CDR3 is TGTGCCAGCAGCTACAACAGGGACCCTTCCTACGAGCAGTACTTC. Its translation is CASSYNRDPSYEQYF. The rearrangement uses TRBV11-2 and TRBJ2-7; possible D gene TRBD1, 6 bases. The germline CDR1 and CDR2 sequences are SGHAT and FQNNGV. The CDR3 consists of 15 residues. V shed 4 bases and J shed 1 base, with 14 bases lying between them.

The chain combines TRBV30 with TRBJ1-4, with no clear D. Trimming stripped 3 bases from V and 5 bases from J, with 13 bases between. CDR1 and CDR2 from the germline V gene are GTSNPN and SVGIG (reference sequence). The CDR3 is 14 amino acids. The CDR3 bases are TGTGCCTGGAGCAGACCGGGGAAAAATGAAAAACTGTTTTTT. It specifies CAWSRPGKNEKLFF.

This clone was seen a single time. The V gene is TRBV5-6, the J gene TRBJ2-7; TRBD2 aligns across 11 bases. The V gene's germline CDR1 is SGHDT and CDR2 YYEEEE. The junction had 12 bases not matched to a gene; V was cut back by 5 bases and J by 5 bases. This CDR3 comprises 16 residues. The CDR3 sequence: CASRKVLAGAGDEQYF. CDR3 nucleotide sequence: TGTGCCAGCAGAAAGGTACTAGCGGGGGCCGGGGACGAGCAGTACTTC. The complete variable domain, with remaining parts taken from reference TRBV5-6 and TRBJ2-7, reads DAGVTQSPTHLIKTRGQQVTLRCSPKSGHDTVSWYQQALGQGPQFIFQYYEEEERQRGNFPDRFSGHQFPNYSSELNVNALLLGDSALYLCASRKVLAGAGDEQYFGPGTRLTVT.

The chain carries TRBV11-2 and TRBJ2-5, with a weak D call TRBD2 (5 bases). The ends were cut back, 3 bases at V and 0 bases at J, with 5 bases in the middle. The CDR3 length is 13 residues. The germline V gene encodes CDR1 SGHAT and CDR2 FQNNGV. CDR3 sequence: CASSLDYQETQYF. The CDR3 nucleotides read TGTGCCAGCAGCTTGGACTACCAAGAGACCCAGTACTTC.

The V and J genes are TRBV6-6 and TRBJ1-2, with D tentatively TRBD1 (5 bases). The CDR3 is made up of 13 amino acids. V dropped 7 bases and J dropped 8 bases, with 17 bases sitting between them. Germline CDR1 and CDR2: MNHNY and SVGAGI (reference sequence). The CDR3 loop reads CASKRQSPRGYTF. CDR3 in DNA: TGTGCCAGCAAAAGACAGTCCCCAAGGGGCTACACCTTC.

The chain employs TRBV6-5 and TRBJ2-5; no clear D gene. Trimming left V 2 bases short and J 5 bases short, with 12 bases between. CDR1 and CDR2 from the germline V gene are MNHEY and SVGAGI. The CDR3 sequence is 14 residues long. In DNA form, the CDR3 reads TGTGCCAGCAGTTACGGGGAAGAGGAGGAGACCCAGTACTTC. Translation: CASSYGEEEETQYF.

The J gene is TRBJ1-2, the V gene TRBV3-1 (or the pseudogene TRBV3-2); no firm D call. This CDR3 region has 8 residues. Germline CDR1 and CDR2: LGHDT and YNNKEL (reference sequence). The V end was cut by 4 bases, the J end by 12 bases, with 3 bases between. As DNA, the CDR3 is TGTGCCAGCAGCCGGGACACCTTC. Residues: CASSRDTF.

V gene TRBV5-1 combines with J gene TRBJ2-3; no firm D call. This CDR3 is 16 amino acids long. Germline V gene data show CDR1 as SGHRS and CDR2 as YFSETQ. V was cut by 3 bases and J by 0 bases, with 14 bases left in between. The DNA for the CDR3 is TGCGCCAGCAGCTCCACTCCCGGACCAAGCACAGATACGCAGTATTTT. It codes for CASSSTPGPSTDTQYF.

This chain connects TRBV6-6 to TRBJ2-7, with 9 bases aligning to TRBD1. Germline CDR1 is MNHNY and CDR2 is SVGAGI (reference sequence). Losses at the gene ends were 5 bases for V and 6 bases for J; bases not matched to a gene: 5. CDR3 length: 13 amino acids. CDR3 residues: CASSTTGGTEQYF. The CDR3 DNA is TGTGCCAGCAGTACTACAGGGGGCACCGAGCAGTACTTC.

The genes are TRBV7-2 and TRBJ2-5; TRBD2 might be the D (7 bases). The CDR3 is 15 residues long. Germline loops: CDR1 SGHTA, CDR2 FQGNSA. V was pared by 6 bases and J by 4 bases, with 18 bases between. CDR3 DNA: TGTGCCAGCAGACCCCCCGGGGGGCGCGGAGAGACCCAGTACTTC. It translates to CASRPPGGRGETQYF.

This sequence joins TRBV5-1 and TRBJ2-2, with TRBD2 identical over 9 bases. The germline V gene has CDR1 SGHRS and CDR2 YFSETQ. V was pared by 2 bases and J by 4 bases, with 3 bases of the junction left unmatched. There are 15 residues in the CDR3. DNA of the CDR3: TGCGCCAGCAGCTTAGCGGGGGGCTCCACCGGGGAGCTGTTTTTT. Translation gives CASSLAGGSTGELFF. Based on the CDR3 plus reference TRBV5-1 and TRBJ2-2, the full variable domain is KAGVTQTPRYLIKTRGQQVTLSCSPISGHRSVSWYQQTPGQGLQFLFEYFSETQRNKGNFPGRFSGRQFSNSRSEMNVSTLELGDSALYLCASSLAGGSTGELFFGEGSRLTVL.